This T cell receptor beta chain was captured by sequencing in a study of blood T cell repertoires in COVID-19. On the study more broadly: Material from acute and convalescent COVID-19 was sourced from the United States, Italy and Spain. In each case, the material was cDNA or gDNA derived from T cells, B-cell-depleted T cells, or PBMCs.

Seattle researchers signed up patients amid active infection and tracked them longitudinally. In germline, CDR1 is LNHDA, CDR2 SQIVND (reference sequence). There are 15 residues in the CDR3. V trimming: 3 bases; J trimming: 1 base; junction bases outside the gene matches: 1. Authors' processing steps: Reference gene primers were amplified, and this amplification served to estimate nucleated cell counts. The data were produced by immunoSEQ multiplex PCR, yet TCRdb's version contains in-frame clones alone and is incomplete. The V and J calls and clone size are taken from that table; D and trimming were inferred from the DNA. The repertoire includes about 170,000 clones, approximately 80% of them detected once, and approximately 7.6% sits in the top ten.

The receptor comes from a woman aged 80 or over with COVID-19, enrolled during active disease. V and J are TRBV19 and TRBJ1-3; 9 bases are shared with TRBD1. Sequencing was done on a sample of peripheral blood. CDR3 in DNA: TGTGCCAGTAGTATTGGGACAGGGTCTGGAAACACCATATATTTT. Translating gives CASSIGTGSGNTIYF.